Presented here are 32 T cell receptor beta chains from one specimen sequenced in a study of long-term antiretroviral therapy in people with HIV. The assay used was immunoSEQ (version v3.0), run at survey level. Produced via immunoSEQ multiplex PCR; TCRdb's table is partial and in-frame only. The sample includes tens of thousands of clones, roughly 86% of them seen just once. The source was unsorted PBMCs, collected 0.1 years before starting antiretroviral therapy. Receptor source: a woman between 50 and 59 years old with HIV.

This clone turned up a few times. The V and J genes are TRBV9 and TRBJ2-2, with a possible D match to TRBD1 (6 bases). This CDR3 spans 14 amino acids. The ends were cut back, 4 bases at V and 1 base at J, with 8 bases in the middle. CDR1 SGDLS and CDR2 YYNGEE come from the germline V gene. The CDR3 DNA sequence: TGTGCCAGCAGCCCACAGGGGAACACCGGGGAGCTGTTTTTT. Its translation is CASSPQGNTGELFF. The entire variable domain, with the rest obtained from reference TRBV9 and TRBJ2-2, is as follows: DSGVTQTPKHLITATGQRVTLRCSPRSGDLSVYWYQQSLDQGLQFLIQYYNGEERAKGNILERFSAQQFPDLHSELNLSSLELGDSALYFCASSPQGNTGELFFGEGSRLTVL.

The CDR3: CASSQRGTGNNEQFF. The CDR3 DNA reads TGCGCCAGCAGCCAGAGGGGGACAGGGAACAATGAGCAGTTCTTC. The rearrangement uses TRBV4-1 and TRBJ2-1; 9 positions match TRBD1. The CDR3 runs 15 residues. Per germline, CDR1 MGHRA and CDR2 YSYEKL. V lost 3 bases and J lost 5; bases outside the gene matches: 5.

The genes are TRBV7-6 and TRBJ2-1; D ambiguous. The V end was cut by 4 bases, the J end by 6 bases, with 19 bases between. CDR1 and CDR2 from the germline V gene are SGHVS and FNYEAQ. The CDR3 covers 16 residues. Written as DNA, the CDR3 is TGTGCCAGCAGCTATTTTAGCTCCGAAGGGTTCAATGAGCAGTTCTTC. Protein sequence: CASSYFSSEGFNEQFF.

The rearrangement uses TRBV6-5 and TRBJ1-1; D is undetermined. This CDR3 is built from 15 residues. From germline, CDR1 is MNHEY and CDR2 SVGAGI. Trimming took 0 bases from V and 7 from J, leaving 15 bases between them. The CDR3 region has the DNA TGTGCCAGCAGTTACTCCGACCGAAGGTTGAGTGAAGCTTTCTTT. Its translation: CASSYSDRRLSEAFF.

This rearrangement joins TRBV27 to TRBJ2-5, with TRBD1 as a possible D gene (6 bases). V dropped 5 bases and J dropped 1 base, with 20 bases sitting between them. This CDR3 has 17 amino acids. The V gene's germline CDR1 is MNHEY and CDR2 SMNVEV (reference sequence). This CDR3 reads CASSPPPRTDRQETQYF. CDR3 nucleotide sequence: TGTGCCAGCAGTCCCCCCCCGCGGACAGACCGCCAAGAGACCCAGTACTTC.

The chain's CDR3 is CASSSRLAGVDEQFF. The CDR3 coding sequence is TGTGCCAGTAGTTCGCGACTAGCGGGGGTTGATGAGCAGTTCTTC. The chain is built from TRBV19 and TRBJ2-1; 12 nucleotides align to TRBD2. CDR3 length equals 15 residues. J lost 8 bases, V lost 5 bases, and 7 bases had no gene match. CDR1 is LNHDA, CDR2 SQIVND, per germline (reference sequence).

Only one count was recorded for this clone. The genes are TRBV2 and TRBJ2-3; 12 nucleotides line up with TRBD2. The CDR3 is made up of 16 amino acids. The V segment lost 4 bases and the J segment 2 bases; nucleotides outside the gene matches: 4. Germline loops: CDR1 SNHLY, CDR2 FYNNEI. CDR3 amino acids: CASSGRLAGDTDTQYF. CDR3 nucleotides: TGTGCCAGCAGTGGAAGACTAGCGGGGGACACAGATACGCAGTATTTT.

The chain couples TRBV2 to TRBJ1-2, with D perhaps matching TRBD1 (6 bases). This CDR3 region has 12 residues. CDR1 is SNHLY, CDR2 FYNNEI, per germline. V lost 5 bases to trimming and J lost 6 bases, with 10 bases between them. This CDR3 reads CASSRDIDGYTF. The CDR3 coding sequence is TGTGCCAGCAGTCGGGACATCGATGGCTACACCTTC.

This clone came up once. This sequence joins TRBV10-3 and TRBJ2-7; TRBD1 matches 7 bases. The CDR3 has 13 amino acids. Germline V CDR1 and CDR2: ENHRY, SYGVKD. V was pared by 0 bases and J by 4 bases, with 0 bases of the junction left unmatched. The CDR3 coding sequence is TGTGCCATCAGTGAGTCGGGACAGTACGAGCAGTACTTC. Protein product: CAISESGQYEQYF.

The chain couples TRBV5-1 to TRBJ1-1; 7 bases are shared with TRBD1. Germline lookup yields CDR1 SGHRS and CDR2 YFSETQ. Trimming at V came to 7 bases and at J to 3 bases, leaving 15 bases not matched to a gene. This CDR3 comprises 16 residues. The DNA of the CDR3 is TGCGCCAGCGCCCCCCGCGAGACAGGGATTGACACTGAAGCTTTCTTT. Its translation: CASAPRETGIDTEAFF.

V is TRBV7-2 and J is TRBJ2-5; maybe TRBD1 (5 bases). This CDR3 has 14 amino acids. The V gene lost 1 base and the J gene lost 2 bases, with 8 bases spanning the gap. CDR1 and CDR2 (germline): SGHTA, FQGNSA. This CDR3 is CASSLEPGQETQYF. CDR3 in DNA: TGTGCCAGCAGCTTAGAGCCAGGGCAAGAGACCCAGTACTTC.

This sequence joins TRBV12-5 and TRBJ1-3; 8 bases align to TRBD1. V trimming: 6 bases; J trimming: 3 bases; junction bases outside the gene matches: 4. CDR1 is LGHNT and CDR2 is FRNRAP in the germline V gene. The CDR3 runs to 14 residues. The CDR3, as DNA: TGTGCTAGTGGCCAACAGGGGGGTGGAAACACCATATATTTT. It yields the protein CASGQQGGGNTIYF.

This clone was seen just once. The chain joins TRBV7-8 to TRBJ2-2, with D perhaps being TRBD1 or TRBD2 (5 bases each). The germline CDR1 and CDR2 sequences are SGHVS and FQNEAQ. This CDR3 spans 12 amino acids. V gave up 11 bases and J gave up 7 bases, with 14 bases separating them. CDR3 coding DNA: TGTGCCGGCGGTGGGGGTATCGGGGAGCTGTTTTTT. This translates into CAGGGGIGELFF.

This sequence joins TRBV7-9 and TRBJ2-7, with D possibly matching TRBD2 (5 bases). Looked up from germline, CDR1 is SEHNR and CDR2 is FQNEAQ (reference sequence). The CDR3 totals 17 residues. The germline V and J ends were trimmed by 0 bases and 3 bases, with 18 bases remaining between them. The CDR3 is CASSLASSGRSGYEQYF. The CDR3 DNA reads TGTGCCAGCAGCTTAGCGTCGAGTGGGAGATCGGGCTACGAGCAGTACTTC.

This chain uses TRBV5-4 with TRBJ2-1; 14 bases match TRBD2. The CDR3 runs 16 residues. Germline lookup yields CDR1 SGHNT and CDR2 YYREEE (reference sequence). J lost 6 bases, V lost 4 bases, and 6 bases had no gene match. The CDR3 is CASSPLTSGGGNEQFF. The CDR3 DNA follows: TGTGCCAGCAGCCCCCTGACTAGCGGGGGGGGCAATGAGCAGTTCTTC.

The V call is TRBV25-1, the J call TRBJ1-2; a possible D gene is TRBD1 (5 bases). The CDR3 runs 14 residues. CDR1 is MGHDK and CDR2 is SYGVNS in the germline V gene. The V gene lost 1 base and the J gene lost 8 bases, with 14 bases spanning the gap. CDR3 coding DNA: TGTGCCAGCAGTGAATTCACGTTCCGGGGCGGCTACACCTTC. It is translated as CASSEFTFRGGYTF.

The chain uses TRBV19 and TRBJ1-5; D unresolved. The V gene lost 5 bases and the J gene lost 0 bases, with 8 bases spanning the gap. Germline CDR1 LNHDA, CDR2 SQIVND (reference sequence). The CDR3 sequence is 14 residues long. CDR3 residues: CASSSAGSNQPQHF. CDR3 DNA sequence: TGTGCCAGTAGTTCAGCAGGTAGCAATCAGCCCCAGCATTTT.

This clone was observed once. J is TRBJ1-2 and V is TRBV19, with D perhaps TRBD1 (6 bases). V lost 3 bases and J 4 bases, leaving 12 bases between the germline ends. Germline loops: CDR1 LNHDA, CDR2 SQIVND (reference sequence). The CDR3 covers 14 residues. The CDR3 sequence: CASSIGGDTYGYTF. The CDR3 DNA reads TGTGCCAGTAGTATCGGGGGGGACACCTATGGCTACACCTTC.

Only one count was recorded for this clone. V gene TRBV7-8 combines with J gene TRBJ2-3; TRBD2 matches 8 bases. Germline CDR1 SGHVS, CDR2 FQNEAQ. V gave up 2 bases and J gave up 8 bases; unmatched junction bases: 18. The CDR3 contains 18 residues. CDR3 sequence: CASSLKAGETLDHVTQYF. CDR3 bases: TGTGCCAGCAGCTTAAAAGCGGGGGAGACCCTAGACCATGTTACGCAGTATTTT. The full variable domain, rest sourced from reference TRBV7-8 and TRBJ2-3, is GAGVSQSPRYKVAKRGQDVALRCDPISGHVSLFWYQQALGQGPEFLTYFQNEAQLDKSGLPSDRFFAERPEGSVSTLKIQRTQQEDSAVYLCASSLKAGETLDHVTQYFGPGTRLTVL.

The rearrangement uses TRBV5-4 and TRBJ1-4; D not certain. This CDR3 is 15 amino acids long. Between the trimmed V and J ends, which lost 4 bases and 0 bases, there was a span of 10 bases. The germline gives CDR1 SGHNT, CDR2 YYREEE (reference sequence). The CDR3 coding sequence is TGTGCCAGCAGCGTCGACGGTGCAACTAATGAAAAACTGTTTTTT. It translates to CASSVDGATNEKLFF. The full variable domain, its missing parts supplied by reference TRBV5-4 and TRBJ1-4, is ETGVTQSPTHLIKTRGQQVTLRCSSQSGHNTVSWYQQALGQGPQFIFQYYREEENGRGNFPPRFSGLQFPNYSSELNVNALELDDSALYLCASSVDGATNEKLFFGSGTQLSVL.

The chain is built from TRBV2 and TRBJ2-5, with TRBD1 matching over 7 bases. This CDR3 is 12 amino acids long. The V and J ends lost 8 bases and 7 bases, in that order; junction bases with no gene match: 7. Germline lookup yields CDR1 SNHLY and CDR2 FYNNEI. This CDR3 reads CASDRARATQYF. The CDR3 bases are TGTGCCAGCGACAGGGCCCGTGCGACCCAGTACTTC.

J is TRBJ2-7 and V is TRBV6-1; D perhaps matches TRBD1 (6 bases). V dropped 3 bases and J dropped 2 bases, with 14 bases sitting between them. Germline assignment: CDR1 MNHNS and CDR2 SASEGT. CDR3 length: 15 amino acids. The CDR3 bases are TGTGCCAGCAGTGAGGGGGCCAGCTCCCCCTACGAGCAGTACTTC. This gives the protein CASSEGASSPYEQYF.

This chain uses TRBV5-1 with TRBJ1-1; weak D call: TRBD1 (5 bases). Trimming took off 0 bases at V and 13 bases at J, with 16 bases between the two ends. CDR1 SGHRS and CDR2 YFSETQ come from the germline V gene. The CDR3 runs to 13 residues. This CDR3 is CASSLDSRAGGFF. The CDR3 nucleotides are TGCGCCAGCAGCTTGGATAGCCGGGCTGGGGGTTTCTTT.

The CDR3 protein is CASIPAPGPYEQYF. The DNA of the CDR3 is TGCGCCAGCATCCCTGCCCCGGGGCCCTACGAGCAGTACTTC. The chain joins TRBV5-1 to TRBJ2-7; TRBD1 or TRBD2 may be the D gene (5 bases each). CDR1 is SGHRS and CDR2 is YFSETQ in the germline V gene. Deletions cut 6 bases from V and 2 bases from J, with 15 bases between. This CDR3 is built from 14 residues.

The chain recombines TRBV7-9 with TRBJ2-2; D is undetermined. Germline V lookup: CDR1 SEHNR, CDR2 FQNEAQ (reference sequence). This CDR3 comprises 17 residues. The ends were cut back, 5 bases at V and 6 bases at J, with 22 bases in the middle. The DNA for the CDR3 is TGTGCCAGCAGCCCGGGCCCCCCGAACGCTGGGGCCGGGGAGCTGTTTTTT. It is translated as CASSPGPPNAGAGELFF.

This clone was recorded once. J is TRBJ2-7 and V is TRBV29-1; D may be TRBD2 (6 bases). V lost 5 bases and J 6 bases, leaving 11 bases between the germline ends. Germline-derived CDR1 and CDR2 are SQVTM and ANQGSEA. CDR3 length: 11 residues. CDR3 residues: CSVIRTTEQYF. The DNA for the CDR3 is TGCAGCGTTATTAGGACTACCGAGCAGTACTTC.

The V call is TRBV7-6, the J call TRBJ1-1; no clear D. Trimming removed 5 bases from V and 8 bases from J, with 15 bases in between. This CDR3 has 13 amino acids. The germline gives CDR1 SGHVS, CDR2 FNYEAQ. The CDR3 spells CASSVKEGQEAFF. In DNA, the CDR3 is TGTGCCAGCAGCGTTAAAGAAGGGCAGGAAGCTTTCTTT.

This sequence joins TRBV5-4 and TRBJ2-7; D is tentatively TRBD1 or TRBD2 (5 bases each). The length of the CDR3 is 15 residues. Trimming stripped 3 bases from V and 3 bases from J, with 16 bases between. CDR1 SGHNT and CDR2 YYREEE come from the germline V gene (reference sequence). CDR3 bases: TGTGCCAGCAGCTCCCCTGGTGGGGGTTTCTACGAGCAGTACTTC. It codes for CASSSPGGGFYEQYF. Based on the CDR3 plus reference TRBV5-4 and TRBJ2-7, the full variable domain is ETGVTQSPTHLIKTRGQQVTLRCSSQSGHNTVSWYQQALGQGPQFIFQYYREEENGRGNFPPRFSGLQFPNYSSELNVNALELDDSALYLCASSSPGGGFYEQYFGPGTRLTVT.

The sample holds a few counts of this clone. The chain is built from TRBV19 and TRBJ1-2; tentative D call: TRBD1 (6 bases). The CDR3 totals 14 residues. Germline V gene data show CDR1 as LNHDA and CDR2 as SQIVND (reference sequence). With 7 bases removed from V and 0 bases from J, the gap between germline ends came to 12 bases. CDR3: CASTTGATNYGYTF. In DNA form, the CDR3 reads TGTGCCAGTACCACGGGGGCCACTAACTATGGCTACACCTTC.

V usage is TRBV4-1 and J usage is TRBJ1-2; 7 bases line up with TRBD1. This CDR3 has 14 amino acids. Germline V gene lookup returns CDR1 MGHRA and CDR2 YSYEKL. The V and J ends lost 3 bases and 7 bases, in that order; junction bases with no gene match: 8. In DNA form, the CDR3 reads TGCGCCAGCAGCCAGTCGGGACAGTCTCTTGGCTACACCTTC. Protein sequence: CASSQSGQSLGYTF.

The rearrangement uses TRBV5-1 and TRBJ1-1; no clear D. CDR3 length equals 14 residues. V gave up 0 bases and J gave up 0 bases, with 6 bases separating them. Germline-derived CDR1 and CDR2 are SGHRS and YFSETQ. DNA of the CDR3: TGCGCCAGCAGCTTGGACAGTTTGAACACTGAAGCTTTCTTT. Its protein product is CASSLDSLNTEAFF.

This clone has a single count. This chain joins TRBV2 and TRBJ1-6; TRBD1 matches at 10 bases. V was pared by 6 bases and J by 3 bases, with 2 bases of the junction left unmatched. This CDR3 region has 15 residues. Germline V CDR1 and CDR2: SNHLY, FYNNEI. CDR3 coding DNA: TGTGCCAGCAGCCGGGACAGGGGCTATAATTCACCCCTCCACTTT. It is translated as CASSRDRGYNSPLHF.